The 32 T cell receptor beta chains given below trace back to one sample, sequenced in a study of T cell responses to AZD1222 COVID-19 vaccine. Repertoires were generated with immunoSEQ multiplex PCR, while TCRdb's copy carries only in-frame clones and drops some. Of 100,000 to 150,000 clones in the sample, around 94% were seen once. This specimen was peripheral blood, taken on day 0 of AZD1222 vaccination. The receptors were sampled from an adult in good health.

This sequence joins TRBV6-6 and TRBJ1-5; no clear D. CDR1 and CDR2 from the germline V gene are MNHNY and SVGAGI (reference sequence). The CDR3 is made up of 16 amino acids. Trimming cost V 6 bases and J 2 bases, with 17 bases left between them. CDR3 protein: CASSTPEIGGNQPQHF. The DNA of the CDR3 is TGTGCCAGCAGCACACCTGAGATAGGTGGCAATCAGCCCCAGCATTTT.

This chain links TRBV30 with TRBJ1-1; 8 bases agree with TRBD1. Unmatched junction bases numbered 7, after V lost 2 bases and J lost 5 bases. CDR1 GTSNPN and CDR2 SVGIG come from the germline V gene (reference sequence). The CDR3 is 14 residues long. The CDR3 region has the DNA TGTGCCTGGAGTCGAGGACAGGGAGGAACTGAAGCTTTCTTT. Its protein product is CAWSRGQGGTEAFF.

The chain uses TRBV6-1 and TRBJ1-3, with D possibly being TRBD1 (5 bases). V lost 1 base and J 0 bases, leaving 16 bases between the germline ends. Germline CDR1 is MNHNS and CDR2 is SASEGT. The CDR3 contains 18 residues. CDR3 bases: TGTGCCAGCAGTGAAGGAGTAAGGGGCCCGTTCTCTGGAAACACCATATATTTT. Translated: CASSEGVRGPFSGNTIYF.

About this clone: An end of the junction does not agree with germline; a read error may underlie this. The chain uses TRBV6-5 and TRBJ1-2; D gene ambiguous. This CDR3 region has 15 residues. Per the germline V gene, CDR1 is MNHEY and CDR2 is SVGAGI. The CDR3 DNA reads TGTGCCAGCAGTTACTCGAGATGGCAGAACTATAGCTACACCTTC. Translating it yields CASSYSRWQNYSYTF.

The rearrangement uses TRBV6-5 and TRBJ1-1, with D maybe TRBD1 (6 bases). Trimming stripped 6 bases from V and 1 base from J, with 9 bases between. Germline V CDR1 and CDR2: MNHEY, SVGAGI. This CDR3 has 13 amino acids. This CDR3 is CASRRTANTEAFF. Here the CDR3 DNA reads TGTGCCAGCAGACGGACAGCGAACACTGAAGCTTTCTTT.

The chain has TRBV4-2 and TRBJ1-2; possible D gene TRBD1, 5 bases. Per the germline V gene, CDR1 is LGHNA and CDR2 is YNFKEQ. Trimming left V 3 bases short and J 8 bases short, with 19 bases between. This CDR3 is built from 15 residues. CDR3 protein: CASSHIPGPPAGYTF. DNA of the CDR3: TGTGCCAGCAGCCACATTCCGGGACCCCCCGCGGGCTACACCTTC.

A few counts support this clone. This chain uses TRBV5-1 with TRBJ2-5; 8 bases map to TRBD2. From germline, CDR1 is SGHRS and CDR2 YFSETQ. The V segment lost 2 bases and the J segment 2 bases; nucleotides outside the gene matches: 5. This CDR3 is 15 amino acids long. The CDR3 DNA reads TGCGCCAGCAGCTTAACTAGCGGCGAGCAAGAGACCCAGTACTTC. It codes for CASSLTSGEQETQYF.

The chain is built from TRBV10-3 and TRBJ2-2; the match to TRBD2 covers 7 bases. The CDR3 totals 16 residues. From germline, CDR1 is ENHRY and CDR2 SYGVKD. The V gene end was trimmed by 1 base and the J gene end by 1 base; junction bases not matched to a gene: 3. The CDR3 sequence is CAISEWGGLNTGELFF. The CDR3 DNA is TGTGCCATCAGTGAGTGGGGGGGATTGAACACCGGGGAGCTGTTTTTT.

This CDR3 reads CASSAREGRTEKLFF. DNA for the CDR3: TGTGCCAGCAGCGCAAGAGAGGGGCGTACCGAAAAACTGTTTTTT. V is TRBV7-6 and J is TRBJ1-4; D may be TRBD1 (5 bases). With 5 bases removed from V and 8 bases from J, the gap between germline ends came to 18 bases. Per the germline V gene, CDR1 is SGHVS and CDR2 is FNYEAQ. The CDR3 spans 15 residues.

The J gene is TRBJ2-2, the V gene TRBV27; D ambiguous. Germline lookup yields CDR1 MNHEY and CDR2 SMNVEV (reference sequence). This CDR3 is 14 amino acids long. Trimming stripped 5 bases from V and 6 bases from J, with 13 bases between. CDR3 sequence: CASSPPPLPGELFF. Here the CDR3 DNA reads TGTGCCAGCAGTCCCCCACCTTTACCCGGGGAGCTGTTTTTT.

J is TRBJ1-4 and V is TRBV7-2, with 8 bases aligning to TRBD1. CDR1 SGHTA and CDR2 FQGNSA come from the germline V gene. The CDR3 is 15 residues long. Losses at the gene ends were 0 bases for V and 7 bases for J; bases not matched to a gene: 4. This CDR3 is CASSLAGTGGEKLFF. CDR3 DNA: TGTGCCAGCAGCTTAGCCGGGACAGGAGGTGAAAAACTGTTTTTT.

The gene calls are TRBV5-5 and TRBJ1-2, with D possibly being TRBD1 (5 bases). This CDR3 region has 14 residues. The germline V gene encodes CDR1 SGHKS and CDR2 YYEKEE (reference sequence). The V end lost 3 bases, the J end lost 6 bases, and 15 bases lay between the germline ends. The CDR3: CASSYGQRFNGYTF. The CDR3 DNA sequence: TGTGCCAGCAGCTATGGACAAAGGTTTAATGGCTACACCTTC.

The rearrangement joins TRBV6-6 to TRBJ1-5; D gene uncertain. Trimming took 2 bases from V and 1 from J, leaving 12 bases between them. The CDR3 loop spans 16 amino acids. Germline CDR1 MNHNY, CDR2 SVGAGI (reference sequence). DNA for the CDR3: TGTGCCAGCAGTTACAGGGAGTGGAAGAGCAATCAGCCCCAGCATTTT. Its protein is CASSYREWKSNQPQHF.

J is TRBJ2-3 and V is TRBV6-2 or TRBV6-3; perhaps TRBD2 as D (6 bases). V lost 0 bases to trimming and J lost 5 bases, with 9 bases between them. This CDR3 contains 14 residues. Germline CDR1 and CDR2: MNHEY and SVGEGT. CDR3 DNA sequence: TGTGCCAGCAGTTACTCTTCGGGACTAGATACGCAGTATTTT. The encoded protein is CASSYSSGLDTQYF.

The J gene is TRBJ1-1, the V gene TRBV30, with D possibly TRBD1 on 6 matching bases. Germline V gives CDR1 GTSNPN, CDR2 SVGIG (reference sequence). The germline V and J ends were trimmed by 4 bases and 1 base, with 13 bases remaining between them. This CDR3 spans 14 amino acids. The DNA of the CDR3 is TGTGCCTGGACCACCTCGGACAGGAACACTGAAGCTTTCTTT. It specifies CAWTTSDRNTEAFF.

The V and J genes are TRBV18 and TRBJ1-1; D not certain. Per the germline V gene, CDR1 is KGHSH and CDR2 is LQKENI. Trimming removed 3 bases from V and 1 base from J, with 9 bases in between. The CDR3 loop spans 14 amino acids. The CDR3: CASSPEYRNTEAFF. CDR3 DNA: TGTGCCAGCTCACCCGAATATCGGAACACTGAAGCTTTCTTT.

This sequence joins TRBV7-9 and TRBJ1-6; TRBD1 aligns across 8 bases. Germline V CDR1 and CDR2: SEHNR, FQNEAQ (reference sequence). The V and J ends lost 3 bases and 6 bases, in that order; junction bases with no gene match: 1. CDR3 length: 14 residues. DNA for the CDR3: TGTGCCAGCAGCTTCGGACAGGGTAATTCACCCCTCCACTTT. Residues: CASSFGQGNSPLHF.

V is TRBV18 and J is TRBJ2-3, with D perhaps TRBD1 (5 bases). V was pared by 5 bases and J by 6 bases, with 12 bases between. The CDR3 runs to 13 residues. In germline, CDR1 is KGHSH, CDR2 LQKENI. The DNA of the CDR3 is TGTGCCAGCTCAGGCAGGGTTTCCGATACGCAGTATTTT. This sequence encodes CASSGRVSDTQYF.

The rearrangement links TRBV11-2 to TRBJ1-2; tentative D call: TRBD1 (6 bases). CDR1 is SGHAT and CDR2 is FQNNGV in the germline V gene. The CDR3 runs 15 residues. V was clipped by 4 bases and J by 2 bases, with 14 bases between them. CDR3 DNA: TGTGCCAGCAGCTACAACAGGGAGGGAAACTATGGCTACACCTTC. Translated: CASSYNREGNYGYTF.

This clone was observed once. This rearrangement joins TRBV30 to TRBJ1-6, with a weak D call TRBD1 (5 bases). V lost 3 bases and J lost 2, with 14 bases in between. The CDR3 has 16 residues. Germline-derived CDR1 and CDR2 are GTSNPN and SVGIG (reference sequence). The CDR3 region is CAWRQRSGTYNSPLHF. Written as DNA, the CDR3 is TGTGCCTGGAGACAGAGGTCAGGGACCTATAATTCACCCCTCCACTTT.

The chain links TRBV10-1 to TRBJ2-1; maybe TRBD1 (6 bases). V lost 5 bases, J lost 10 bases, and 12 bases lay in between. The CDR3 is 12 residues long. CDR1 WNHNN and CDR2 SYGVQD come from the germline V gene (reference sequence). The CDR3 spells CASSTGFDEQFF. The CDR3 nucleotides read TGCGCCAGCAGTACAGGGTTCGACGAGCAGTTCTTC.

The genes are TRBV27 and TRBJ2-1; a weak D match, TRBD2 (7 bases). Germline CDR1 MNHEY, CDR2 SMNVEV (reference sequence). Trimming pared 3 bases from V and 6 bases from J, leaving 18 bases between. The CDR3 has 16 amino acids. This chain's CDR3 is CASSLRGGGASNEQFF. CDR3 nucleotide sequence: TGTGCCAGCAGTTTGAGGGGAGGGGGGGCTTCCAATGAGCAGTTCTTC.

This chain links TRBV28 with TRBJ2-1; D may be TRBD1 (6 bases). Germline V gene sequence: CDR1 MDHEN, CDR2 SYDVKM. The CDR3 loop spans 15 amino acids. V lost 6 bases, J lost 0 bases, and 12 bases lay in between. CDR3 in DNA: TGTGCCAGCAGGGCAGGGGCGAGCTCCTACAATGAGCAGTTCTTC. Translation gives CASRAGASSYNEQFF.

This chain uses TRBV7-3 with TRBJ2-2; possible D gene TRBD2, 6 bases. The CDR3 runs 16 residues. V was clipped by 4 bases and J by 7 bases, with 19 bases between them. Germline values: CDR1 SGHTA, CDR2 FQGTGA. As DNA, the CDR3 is TGTGCCAGCAGCTCCATGACTAGGCTCGGGGACGGGGAGCTGTTTTTT. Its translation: CASSSMTRLGDGELFF.

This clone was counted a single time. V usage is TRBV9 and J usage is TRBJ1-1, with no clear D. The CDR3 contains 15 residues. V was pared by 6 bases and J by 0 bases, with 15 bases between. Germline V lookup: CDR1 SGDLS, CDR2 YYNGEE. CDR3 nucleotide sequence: TGTGCCAGCACCCGAAACCCGACGATGAACACTGAAGCTTTCTTT. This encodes CASTRNPTMNTEAFF.

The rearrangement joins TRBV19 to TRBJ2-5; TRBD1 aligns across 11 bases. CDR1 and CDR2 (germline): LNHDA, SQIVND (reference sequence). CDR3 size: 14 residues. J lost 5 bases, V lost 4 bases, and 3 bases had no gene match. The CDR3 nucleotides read TGTGCCAGTAGTAAGGACAGGGGGCGGGAGACCCAGTACTTC. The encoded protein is CASSKDRGRETQYF. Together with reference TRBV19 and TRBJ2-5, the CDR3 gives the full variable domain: DGGITQSPKYLFRKEGQNVTLSCEQNLNHDAMYWYRQDPGQGLRLIYYSQIVNDFQKGDIAEGYSVSREKKESFPLTVTSAQKNPTAFYLCASSKDRGRETQYFGPGTRLLVL.

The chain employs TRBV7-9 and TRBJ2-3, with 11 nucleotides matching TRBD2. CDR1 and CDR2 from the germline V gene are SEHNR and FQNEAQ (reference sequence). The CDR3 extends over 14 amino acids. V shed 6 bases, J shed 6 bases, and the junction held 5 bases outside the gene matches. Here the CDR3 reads CASSSRTSGDTQYF. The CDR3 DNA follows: TGTGCCAGCAGTTCCCGGACTAGCGGGGATACGCAGTATTTT.

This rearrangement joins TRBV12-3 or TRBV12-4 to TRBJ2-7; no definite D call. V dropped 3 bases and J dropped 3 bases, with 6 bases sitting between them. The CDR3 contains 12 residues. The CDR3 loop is CASSLIFYEQYF. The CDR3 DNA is TGTGCCAGCAGTTTGATTTTCTACGAGCAGTACTTC.

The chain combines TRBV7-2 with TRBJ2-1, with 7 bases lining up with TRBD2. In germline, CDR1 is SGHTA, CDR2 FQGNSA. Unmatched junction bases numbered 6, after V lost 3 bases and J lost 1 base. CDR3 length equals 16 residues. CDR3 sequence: CASSLNQRGSYNEQFF. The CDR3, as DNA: TGTGCCAGCAGCTTGAACCAGCGGGGATCCTACAATGAGCAGTTCTTC. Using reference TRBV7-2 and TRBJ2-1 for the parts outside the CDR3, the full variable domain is GAGVSQSPSNKVTEKGKDVELRCDPISGHTALYWYRQSLGQGLEFLIYFQGNSAPDKSGLPSDRFSAERTGGSVSTLTIQRTQQEDSAVYLCASSLNQRGSYNEQFFGPGTRLTVL.

Here the CDR3 reads CASSAGGAGDTQYF. In DNA form, the CDR3 reads TGTGCCAGCAGCGCGGGGGGGGCTGGTGATACGCAGTATTTT. V usage is TRBV9 and J usage is TRBJ2-3; 8 bases match TRBD2. CDR3 size: 14 residues. The germline CDR1 and CDR2 sequences are SGDLS and YYNGEE. With 3 bases clipped from V and 6 bases from J, the junction kept 6 bases outside the gene matches.

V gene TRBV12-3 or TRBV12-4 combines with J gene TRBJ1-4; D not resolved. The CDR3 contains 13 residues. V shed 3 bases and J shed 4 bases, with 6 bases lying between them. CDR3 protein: CASSFQVNEKLFF. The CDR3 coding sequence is TGTGCCAGCAGTTTCCAGGTTAATGAAAAACTGTTTTTT.

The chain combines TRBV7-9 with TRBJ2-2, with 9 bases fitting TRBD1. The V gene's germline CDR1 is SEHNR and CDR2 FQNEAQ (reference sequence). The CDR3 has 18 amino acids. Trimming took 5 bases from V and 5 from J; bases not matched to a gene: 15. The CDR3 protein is CASSPVEGNRGRTGELFF. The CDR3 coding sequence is TGTGCCAGCAGCCCTGTGGAGGGGAACAGGGGGCGGACCGGGGAGCTGTTTTTT.